The clone carrying this T cell receptor (beta chain) turned up a few times. This sample is part of a study of cytotoxic CD8 clonotypes in ibrutinib-treated CLL. CDR1 and CDR2 from the germline V gene are LGHNT and FRNRAP. V shed 2 bases and J 6 bases; nucleotides not matched to a gene: 7. This CDR3 is built from 16 residues. The table came from immunoSEQ multiplex PCR; TCRdb's copy has only in-frame clones and leaves some out. There are roughly 40,000 clones in the sample; about 70% occur only once, and 6% to 8% lies in the top ten. The chain combines TRBV12-5 with TRBJ2-7, with 13 bases fitting TRBD2. The sample consisted of PBMCs, taken at disease progression, from a patient treated with ibrutinib. This TCR was sampled from a human donor with chronic lymphocytic leukemia. The CDR3 loop is CASGLPRTSGRTEQYF. The DNA of the CDR3 is TGTGCTAGTGGTTTGCCCCGGACTAGCGGGAGAACCGAGCAGTACTTC.